This TCR beta chain was sequenced in a study of graft-versus-host responses after intestinal transplantation. Concerning this clone itself: Its antigen is not known.

CDR3 length: 16 amino acids. V was trimmed by 0 bases and J by 3 bases, leaving 15 bases between them. Looked up from germline, CDR1 is MNHEY and CDR2 is SVGAGI. The table came from immunoSEQ multiplex PCR; TCRdb's copy has only in-frame clones and leaves some out. The table shows just over 85,000 clones, with 85% to 95% occurring only once. This rearrangement joins TRBV6-5 to TRBJ2-7; a weak D match, TRBD2 (5 bases). The source of this sequence is a human donor who was the organ donor for an intestinal transplant. The source material was unstimulated CD8+ T cells sorted from spleen or lymph node cells, sampled before transplant. CDR3 loop: CASSYSGPGVHYEQYF. DNA of the CDR3: TGTGCCAGCAGTTACTCGGGCCCCGGGGTCCACTACGAGCAGTACTTC.